This entry features one T cell receptor beta chain sequence. This clone is labeled medium-sized (0.01 to 0.1%). Which antigen it targets is not known. No base qualities exist here, and no much larger clone lies one base off it. The data are from a study of metastatic and nonmetastatic thyroid tumors (TCRdb year 2020). Some background on the complete study: Repertoires from peripheral blood and from tumor or nodule tissue samples of malignant and benign thyroid patients were compared.

From its cysteine to its phenylalanine, the CDR3 spans 11 amino acids. The DNA shown is the 33-base CDR3, in frame from base 1. The V and J ends are trimmed by 10 bases and 1 base, leaving 7 bases between them. Results the study describes overall, beyond this receptor: In both blood and tumor samples, TCR beta diversity was reported to be significantly higher in malignant tumors than in benign nodules.

The library was generated by PCR. Sequencer: Illumina HiSeq 4000. High-throughput sequencing was used to profile the TCR beta-chain CDR3 region of each patient. In the paper's pipeline: A classifier to discriminate distant-metastatic papillary thyroid cancer patients was built from CDR3 differences across clinicopathological groups. Repertoire diversity was assessed with the Shannon index, and tumor-blood repertoire similarity with the Morisita-Horn index. TCRdb ran its own pipeline on the public reads, namely fastp trimming at Q25 and MiXCR clone calling, and kept in-frame beta chains. Here the V and J calls rest on TCRdb's processing, not on the authors' analysis. The sample records under 5,000 clones, less than 25% of which are singletons. The ten largest account for approximately 32% of the sample. No treatment had been received by any patient before thyroid surgery. Using T-cell receptor beta sequencing, the study looked back at clinical samples from patients collected from about 2011 to 2018.

Sequencing used tumor tissue. The sequence joins TRBV6-7 to TRBJ1-1; TRBD1 could be the D gene, as 5 bases match. TRBV6-7 is designated an ORF whose function remains uncertain. The sequence was obtained from a male donor with papillary thyroid cancer or a benign thyroid nodule (not recorded which). Some clones in this sample may be carry-over from other donors' samples. In nucleotides, the sequence is TGTGCCACAACAGGGAACACTGAAGCTTTCTTT. Translated, this is CATTGNTEAFF.